What follows are 13 T cell receptor beta chains derived from one specimen sequenced in a study of CD8+CD57+ T cells in acquired aplastic anemia. Profiling of TCR beta VDJ combinations and CDR3 sequences used genomic DNA as template. TCRdb passed the reads through MiXCR, listing each CDR3 protein once. The sample holds roughly 130,000 distinct CDR3 sequences, 48% seen once. Sequenced: sorted CD4+, CD8+, or CD8+CD57+ T cells (not recorded which) from PBMCs. The source is a human donor in good health, serving as a control.

In regard to this clonotype: One end of the junction varies from germline; a read error may be responsible. The chain combines TRBV10-3 with TRBJ2-3; no clear D. CDR1 and CDR2 from the germline V gene are ENHRY and SYGVKD. The CDR3 has 13 amino acids. The CDR3 loop is CAISVGAANTQYF. The CDR3 DNA is TGCGCCATCAGTGTCGGTGCGGCAAATACGCAGTATTTT.

This chain joins TRBV9 and TRBJ2-7; no definite D call. Germline CDR1 reads SGDLS; CDR2 reads YYNGEE. The length of the CDR3 is 15 residues. The germline V and J ends were trimmed by 0 bases and 2 bases, with 12 bases remaining between them. The CDR3 DNA reads as TGTGCCAGCAGCGTAGACGGTCTGACCGCCTACGAGCAGTACTTC. Its protein is CASSVDGLTAYEQYF.

This chain uses TRBV12-3 or TRBV12-4 with TRBJ1-2; possible D gene TRBD1, 6 bases. Trimming removed 6 bases from V and 5 bases from J, with 10 bases in between. CDR3 length: 12 amino acids. The CDR3 sequence is CASSTTGYGYTF. In DNA form, the CDR3 reads TGTGCCAGCAGCACTACAGGGTATGGCTACACCTTC.

This clonotype has ten or more counts. The chain recombines TRBV11-2 with TRBJ2-7, with D unresolved. The CDR3 totals 14 residues. Germline V gene lookup returns CDR1 SGHAT and CDR2 FQNNGV. Trimming pared 0 bases from V and 7 bases from J, leaving 13 bases between. The CDR3 DNA sequence: TGTGCCAGCAGCTTAGATGTCCAGACCTTGGAGCAGTACTTC. Amino acid sequence: CASSLDVQTLEQYF.

The gene calls are TRBV7-2 and TRBJ2-7, with D possibly TRBD2 on 5 matching bases. This CDR3 spans 15 amino acids. The V gene's germline CDR1 is SGHTA and CDR2 FQGNSA. V dropped 5 bases and J dropped 4 bases, with 18 bases sitting between them. The CDR3 here is CASSPRRGLGYEQYF. The CDR3 DNA reads TGTGCCAGCAGCCCACGACGAGGGCTAGGGTACGAGCAGTACTTC.

This clonotype occurred many times. This chain joins TRBV20-1 and TRBJ1-4, with 8 bases matching TRBD1. Germline CDR1 reads DFQATT; CDR2 reads SNEGSKA (reference sequence). CDR3 length equals 15 residues. V shed 4 bases, J shed 7 bases, and the junction held 11 bases outside the gene matches. CDR3 sequence (DNA): TGCAGTGCTATGCAGGGGGCCTCGGGAGGTGAAAAACTGTTTTTT. It is translated as CSAMQGASGGEKLFF.

In this sample, this clonotype turned up many times. The genes are TRBV12-3 or TRBV12-4 and TRBJ2-2, with D perhaps TRBD2 (5 bases). The CDR3 length is 15 residues. Trimming took 3 bases from V and 1 from J, leaving 9 bases between them. CDR3 residues: CASSLRRGNTGELFF. In DNA form, the CDR3 reads TGTGCCAGCAGTTTGAGACGGGGGAACACCGGGGAGCTGTTTTTT.

CDR3 in amino acids: CAITDYGVNEQFF. As DNA, the CDR3 is TGTGCCATCACTGACTACGGGGTAAATGAGCAGTTCTTC. This chain joins TRBV10-3 and TRBJ2-1; D may be TRBD2 (5 bases). CDR1 and CDR2 from the germline V gene are ENHRY and SYGVKD. The CDR3 spans 13 residues. V dropped 7 bases and J dropped 7 bases, with 14 bases sitting between them.

This clonotype was counted ten times or more. The V call is TRBV7-2, the J call TRBJ1-4, with D uncertain. The CDR3 is made up of 16 amino acids. Trimming pared 0 bases from V and 4 bases from J, leaving 12 bases between. Germline CDR1 and CDR2: SGHTA and FQGNSA. The CDR3 region has the DNA TGTGCCAGCAGCTTAGCCCCAGAAAGCTTTAATGAAAAACTGTTTTTT. Translated: CASSLAPESFNEKLFF.

This clonotype appeared many times. V and J are TRBV9 and TRBJ2-3; 7 nucleotides line up with TRBD1. V gave up 4 bases and J gave up 0 bases; unmatched junction bases: 14. The CDR3 loop spans 18 amino acids. The germline V gene has CDR1 SGDLS and CDR2 YYNGEE. The CDR3 coding sequence is TGTGCCAGCAGCCCTCACCTTCAGGGGGAGATAAGCACAGATACGCAGTATTTT. It translates to CASSPHLQGEISTDTQYF.

Concerning this clonotype itself: A junction boundary mismatches the germline segment, possibly from a read error. The rearrangement joins TRBV2 to TRBJ2-6; a weak D match, TRBD1 (6 bases). CDR3 size: 15 residues. CDR1 SNHLY and CDR2 FYNNEI come from the germline V gene. CDR3 loop: CASSDTGPGASVLTF. In DNA form, the CDR3 reads TGTGCCAGCAGCGATACAGGGCCTGGGGCCAGCGTCCTGACTTTC.

J is TRBJ1-1 and V is TRBV9; D unclear. The CDR3 has 13 amino acids. Germline-derived CDR1 and CDR2 are SGDLS and YYNGEE. The germline V and J ends were trimmed by 2 bases and 1 base, with 6 bases remaining between them. The CDR3 DNA reads as TGTGCCAGCAGCGTGAGAGGGAACACTGAAGCTTTCTTT. Its translation: CASSVRGNTEAFF.

The chain couples TRBV7-8 to TRBJ2-5; D is possibly TRBD1 (7 bases). The germline V gene encodes CDR1 SGHVS and CDR2 FQNEAQ. The ends were cut back, 6 bases at V and 5 bases at J, with 16 bases in the middle. The CDR3 consists of 14 residues. CDR3 sequence: CASSLGTAGETQYF. CDR3 DNA sequence: TGTGCCAGCAGTCTCGGGACAGCGGGCGAGACCCAGTACTTC.